This TCR beta chain was obtained from a study of shared clonotypes between healthy human individuals. Looking at the study overall: CD4 naive and CD4 memory each took three plates per donor, while CD8 naive took two and CD8 memory one.

As defined, naive CD8 cells were CD45RO-negative and positively selected for CCR7, with terminally differentiated effector memory CD45RA+ cells excluded. Measured with immunoSEQ multiplex PCR; TCRdb has only the in-frame clones, and not every one. The sample gives nearly 600,000 clones, nearly 97% of which show up once; 0.11% is in the top ten. The CDR3 length is 13 residues. CDR1 LNHDA and CDR2 SQIVND come from the germline V gene (reference sequence). Trimming left V 6 bases short and J 2 bases short, with 8 bases between. This clonotype originated in a young woman in good health. This sequence joins TRBV19 and TRBJ1-5; D remains ambiguous. The sample consisted of naive CD8+ T cells sorted from blood. As DNA, the CDR3 is TGTGCCAGTAGAGGGTGGGGCAATCAGCCCCAGCATTTT. Protein product: CASRGWGNQPQHF.